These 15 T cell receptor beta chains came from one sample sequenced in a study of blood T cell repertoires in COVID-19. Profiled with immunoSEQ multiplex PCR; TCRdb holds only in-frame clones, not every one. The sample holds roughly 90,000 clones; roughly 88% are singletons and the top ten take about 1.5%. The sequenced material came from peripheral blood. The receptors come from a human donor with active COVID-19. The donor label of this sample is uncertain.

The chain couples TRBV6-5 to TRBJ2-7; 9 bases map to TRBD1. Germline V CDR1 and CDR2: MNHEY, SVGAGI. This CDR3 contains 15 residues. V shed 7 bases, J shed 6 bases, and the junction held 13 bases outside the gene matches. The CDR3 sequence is CASTRKTGGVGEQYF. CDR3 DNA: TGTGCCAGCACCCGAAAGACAGGGGGAGTTGGCGAGCAGTACTTC.

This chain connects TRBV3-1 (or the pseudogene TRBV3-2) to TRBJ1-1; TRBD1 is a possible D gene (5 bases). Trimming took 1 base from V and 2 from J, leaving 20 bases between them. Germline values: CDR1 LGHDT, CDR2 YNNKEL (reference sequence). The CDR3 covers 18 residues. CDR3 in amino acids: CASSQGLHGGTRNTEAFF. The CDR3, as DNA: TGTGCCAGCAGCCAAGGCCTCCACGGGGGGACTCGTAACACTGAAGCTTTCTTT.

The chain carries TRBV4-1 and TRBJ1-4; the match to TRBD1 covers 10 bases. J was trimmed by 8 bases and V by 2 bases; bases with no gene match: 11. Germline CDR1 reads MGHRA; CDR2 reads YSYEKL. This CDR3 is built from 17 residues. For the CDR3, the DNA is TGCGCCAGCAGCCAATCGGGACAGGGGCGGCAGTACGAAAAACTGTTTTTT. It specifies CASSQSGQGRQYEKLFF.

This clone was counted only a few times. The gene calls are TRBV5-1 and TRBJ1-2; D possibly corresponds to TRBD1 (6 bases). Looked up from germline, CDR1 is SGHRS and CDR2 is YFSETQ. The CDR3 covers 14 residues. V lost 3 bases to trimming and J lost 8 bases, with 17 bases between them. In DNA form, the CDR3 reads TGCGCCAGCAGCTCGAATTCAGGGGTGCAGGGCTACACCTTC. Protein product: CASSSNSGVQGYTF.

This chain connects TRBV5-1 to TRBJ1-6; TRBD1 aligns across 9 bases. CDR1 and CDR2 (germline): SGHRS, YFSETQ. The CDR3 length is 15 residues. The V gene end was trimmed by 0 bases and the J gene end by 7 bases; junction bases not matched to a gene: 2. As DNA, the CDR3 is TGCGCCAGCAGCTTGGGACAGGGGGAGAATTCACCCCTCCACTTT. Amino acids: CASSLGQGENSPLHF.

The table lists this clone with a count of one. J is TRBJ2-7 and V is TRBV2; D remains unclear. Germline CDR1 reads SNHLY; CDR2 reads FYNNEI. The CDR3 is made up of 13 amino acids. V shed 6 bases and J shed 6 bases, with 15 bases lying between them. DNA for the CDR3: TGTGCCAGCAGGGCCCACTCTTCAGGCGAGCAGTACTTC. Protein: CASRAHSSGEQYF.

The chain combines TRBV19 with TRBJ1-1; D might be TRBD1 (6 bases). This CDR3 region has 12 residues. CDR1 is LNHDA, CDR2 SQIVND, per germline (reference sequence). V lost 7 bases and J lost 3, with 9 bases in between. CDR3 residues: CASTKGDTEAFF. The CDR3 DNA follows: TGTGCCAGTACCAAGGGGGACACTGAAGCTTTCTTT.

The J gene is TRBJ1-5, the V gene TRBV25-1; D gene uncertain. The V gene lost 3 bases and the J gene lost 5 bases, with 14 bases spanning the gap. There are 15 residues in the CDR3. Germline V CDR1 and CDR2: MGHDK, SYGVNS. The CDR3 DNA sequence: TGTGCCAGCAGTGATCGGATGGGCGGGTATCAGCCCCAGCATTTT. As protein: CASSDRMGGYQPQHF.

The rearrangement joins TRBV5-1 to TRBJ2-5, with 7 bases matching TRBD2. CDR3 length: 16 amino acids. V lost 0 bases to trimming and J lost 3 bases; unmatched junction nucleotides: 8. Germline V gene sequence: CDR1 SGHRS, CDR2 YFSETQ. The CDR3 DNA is TGCGCCAGCAGCTTGGCCATGGCGGGGGAGAAAGAGACCCAGTACTTC. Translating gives CASSLAMAGEKETQYF.

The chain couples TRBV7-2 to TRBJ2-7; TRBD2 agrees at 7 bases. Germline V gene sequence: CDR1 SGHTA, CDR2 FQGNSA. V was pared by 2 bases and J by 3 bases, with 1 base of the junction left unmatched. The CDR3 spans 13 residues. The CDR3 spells CASSLSGNYEQYF. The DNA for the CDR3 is TGTGCCAGCAGCTTAAGCGGGAACTACGAGCAGTACTTC.

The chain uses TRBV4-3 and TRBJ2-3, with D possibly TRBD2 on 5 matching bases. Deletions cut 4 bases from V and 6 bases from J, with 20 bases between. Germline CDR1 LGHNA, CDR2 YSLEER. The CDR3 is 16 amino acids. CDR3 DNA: TGCGCCAGCAGCCGCGGACTCACTCAACCCATGGATACGCAGTATTTT. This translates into CASSRGLTQPMDTQYF.

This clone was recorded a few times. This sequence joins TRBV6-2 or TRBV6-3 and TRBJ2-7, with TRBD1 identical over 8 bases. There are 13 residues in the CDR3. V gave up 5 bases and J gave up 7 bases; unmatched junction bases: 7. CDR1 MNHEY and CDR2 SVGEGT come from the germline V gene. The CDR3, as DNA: TGTGCCAGCAGTCCCCGACAGGGGCTTGAGCAGTACTTC. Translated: CASSPRQGLEQYF.

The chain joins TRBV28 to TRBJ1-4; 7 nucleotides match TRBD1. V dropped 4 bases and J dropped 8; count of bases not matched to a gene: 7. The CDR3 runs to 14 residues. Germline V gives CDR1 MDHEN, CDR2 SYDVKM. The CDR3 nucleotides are TGTGCCAGCAGTTACGACAGGGTCGCGGAAAAACTGTTTTTT. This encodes CASSYDRVAEKLFF.

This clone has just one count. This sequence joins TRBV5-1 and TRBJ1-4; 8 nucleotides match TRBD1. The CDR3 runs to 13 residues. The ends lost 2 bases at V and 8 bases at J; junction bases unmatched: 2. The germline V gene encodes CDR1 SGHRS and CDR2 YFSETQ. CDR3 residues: CASSFGQGEKLFF. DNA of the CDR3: TGCGCCAGCAGCTTCGGACAGGGCGAAAAACTGTTTTTT.

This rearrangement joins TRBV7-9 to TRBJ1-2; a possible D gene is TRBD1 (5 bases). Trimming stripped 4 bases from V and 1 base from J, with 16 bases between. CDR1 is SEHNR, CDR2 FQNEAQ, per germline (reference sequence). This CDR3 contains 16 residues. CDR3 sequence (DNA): TGTGCCAGCAGCTCCTCGGGGGGGAAAGATAACTATGGCTACACCTTC. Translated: CASSSSGGKDNYGYTF.